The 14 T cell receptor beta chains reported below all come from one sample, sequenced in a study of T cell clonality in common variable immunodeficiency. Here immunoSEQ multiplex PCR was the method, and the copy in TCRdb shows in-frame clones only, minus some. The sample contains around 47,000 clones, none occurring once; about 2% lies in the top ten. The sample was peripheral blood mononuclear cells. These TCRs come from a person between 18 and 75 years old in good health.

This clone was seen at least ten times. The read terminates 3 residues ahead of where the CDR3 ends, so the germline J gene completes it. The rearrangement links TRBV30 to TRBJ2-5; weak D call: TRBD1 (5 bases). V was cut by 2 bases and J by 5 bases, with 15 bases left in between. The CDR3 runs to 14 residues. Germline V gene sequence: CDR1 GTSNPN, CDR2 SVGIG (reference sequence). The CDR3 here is CAWSSRGAPETQYF. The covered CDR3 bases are TGTGCCTGGAGTAGTAGGGGCGCTCCGGAGACC. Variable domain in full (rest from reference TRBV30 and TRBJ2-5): SQTIHQWPATLVQPVGSPLSLECTVEGTSNPNLYWYRQAAGRGLQLLFYSVGIGQISSEVPQNLSASRPQDRQFILSSKKLLLSDSGFYLCAWSSRGAPETQYFGPGTRLLVL.

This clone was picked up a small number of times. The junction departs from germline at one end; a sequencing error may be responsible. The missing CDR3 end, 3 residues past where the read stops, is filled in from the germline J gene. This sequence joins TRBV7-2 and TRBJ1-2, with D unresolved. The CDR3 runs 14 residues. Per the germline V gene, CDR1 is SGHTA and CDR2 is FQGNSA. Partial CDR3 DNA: TGTGGCAGCAGCTTATCCCTAGAAGGCTATGGC. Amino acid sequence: CGSSLSLEGYG. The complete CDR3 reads CGSSLSLEGYGYTF.

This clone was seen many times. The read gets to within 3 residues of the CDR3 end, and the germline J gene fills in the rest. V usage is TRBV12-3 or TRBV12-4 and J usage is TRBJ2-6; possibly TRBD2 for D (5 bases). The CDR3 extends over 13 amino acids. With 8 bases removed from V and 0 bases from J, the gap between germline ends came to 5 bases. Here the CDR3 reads CASRGSGANVLTF. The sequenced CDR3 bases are TGTGCCAGCCGGGGCTCTGGGGCCAACGTC.

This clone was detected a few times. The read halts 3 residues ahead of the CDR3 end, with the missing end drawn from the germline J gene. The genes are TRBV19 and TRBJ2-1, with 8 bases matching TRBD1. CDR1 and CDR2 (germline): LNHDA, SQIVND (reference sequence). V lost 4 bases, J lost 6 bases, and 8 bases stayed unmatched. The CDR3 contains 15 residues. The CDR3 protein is CASSKDRDPFNEQFF. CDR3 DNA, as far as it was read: TGTGCCAGTAGTAAGGACAGGGATCCTTTCAATGAG. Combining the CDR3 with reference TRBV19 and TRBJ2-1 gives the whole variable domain DGGITQSPKYLFRKEGQNVTLSCEQNLNHDAMYWYRQDPGQGLRLIYYSQIVNDFQKGDIAEGYSVSREKKESFPLTVTSAQKNPTAFYLCASSKDRDPFNEQFFGPGTRLTVL.

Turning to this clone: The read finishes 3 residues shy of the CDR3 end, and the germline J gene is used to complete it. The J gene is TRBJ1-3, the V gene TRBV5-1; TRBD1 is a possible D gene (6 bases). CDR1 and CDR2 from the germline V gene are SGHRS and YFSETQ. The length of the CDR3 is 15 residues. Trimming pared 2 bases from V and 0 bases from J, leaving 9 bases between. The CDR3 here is CASSFTGSSGNTIYF. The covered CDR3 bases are TGCGCCAGCAGCTTCACAGGGAGCTCTGGAAACACC.

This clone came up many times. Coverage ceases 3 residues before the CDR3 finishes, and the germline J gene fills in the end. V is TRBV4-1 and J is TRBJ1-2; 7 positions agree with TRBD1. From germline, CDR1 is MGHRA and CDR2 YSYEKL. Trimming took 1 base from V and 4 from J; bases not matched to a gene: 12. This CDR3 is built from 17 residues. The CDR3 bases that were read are TGCGCCAGCAGCCAAGTCAGCTCGGGACAGCTTCTCTATGGC. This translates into CASSQVSSGQLLYG. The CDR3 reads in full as CASSQVSSGQLLYGYTF.

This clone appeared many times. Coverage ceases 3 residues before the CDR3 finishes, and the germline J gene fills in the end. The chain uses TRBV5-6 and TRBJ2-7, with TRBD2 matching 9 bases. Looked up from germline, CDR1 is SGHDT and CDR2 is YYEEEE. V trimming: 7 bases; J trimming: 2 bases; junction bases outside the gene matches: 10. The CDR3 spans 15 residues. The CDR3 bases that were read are TGTGCCAGCTCCCCCGGGACTAGCCGTGCCTACGAG. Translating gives CASSPGTSRAYE. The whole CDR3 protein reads CASSPGTSRAYEQYF. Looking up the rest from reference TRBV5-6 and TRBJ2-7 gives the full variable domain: DAGVTQSPTHLIKTRGQQVTLRCSPKSGHDTVSWYQQALGQGPQFIFQYYEEEERQRGNFPDRFSGHQFPNYSSELNVNALLLGDSALYLCASSPGTSRAYEQYFGPGTRLTVT.

The CDR3 loop is CASSERDYGYTF. CDR3 bases read: TGTGCCAGCAGTGAGCGGGACTATGGC. This rearrangement joins TRBV6-1 to TRBJ1-2; D is ambiguous. The CDR3 end falls 3 residues outside the read, so it is completed with the germline J gene. The CDR3 runs to 12 residues. From germline, CDR1 is MNHNS and CDR2 SASEGT. The ends were cut back, 3 bases at V and 3 bases at J, with 5 bases in the middle.

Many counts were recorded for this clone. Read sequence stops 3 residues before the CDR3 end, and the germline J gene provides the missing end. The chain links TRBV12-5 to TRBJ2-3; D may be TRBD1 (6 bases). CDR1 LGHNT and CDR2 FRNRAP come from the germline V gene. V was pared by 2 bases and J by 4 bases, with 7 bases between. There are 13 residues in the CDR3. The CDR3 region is CASGLPGADTQYF. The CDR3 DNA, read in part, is TGTGCTAGTGGTTTGCCAGGGGCAGATACG.

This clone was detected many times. This CDR3 is CASGTGGAYSYEQYF. The sequenced part of the CDR3 DNA is TGCGCCAGCGGGACAGGGGGGGCCTACTCCTACGAG. V usage is TRBV5-1 and J usage is TRBJ2-7, with TRBD1 identical over 11 bases. The read is 3 residues too short to cover the CDR3 end, so that end is filled in from the germline J gene. V lost 7 bases and J lost 0; bases outside the gene matches: 6. Per germline, CDR1 SGHRS and CDR2 YFSETQ. This CDR3 has 15 amino acids. The complete variable domain, with remaining parts taken from reference TRBV5-1 and TRBJ2-7, reads KAGVTQTPRYLIKTRGQQVTLSCSPISGHRSVSWYQQTPGQGLQFLFEYFSETQRNKGNFPGRFSGRQFSNSRSEMNVSTLELGDSALYLCASGTGGAYSYEQYFGPGTRLTVT.

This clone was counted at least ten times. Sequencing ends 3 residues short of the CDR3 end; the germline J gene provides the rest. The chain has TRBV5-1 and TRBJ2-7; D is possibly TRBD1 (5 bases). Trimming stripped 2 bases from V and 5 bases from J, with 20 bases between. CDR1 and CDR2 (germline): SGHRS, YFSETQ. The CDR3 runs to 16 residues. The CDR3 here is CASSFSGQGYVDEQYF. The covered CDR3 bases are TGCGCCAGCAGCTTCTCCGGCCAGGGATATGTTGACGAG.

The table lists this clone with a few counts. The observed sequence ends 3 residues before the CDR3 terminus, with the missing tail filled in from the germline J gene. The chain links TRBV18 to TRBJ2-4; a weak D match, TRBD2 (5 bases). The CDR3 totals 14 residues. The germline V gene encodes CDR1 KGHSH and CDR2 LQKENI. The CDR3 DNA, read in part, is TGTGCCAGCTTCCGGACGGGGTCAGGCTATGGT. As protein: CASFRTGSGYG. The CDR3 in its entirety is CASFRTGSGYGQYF.

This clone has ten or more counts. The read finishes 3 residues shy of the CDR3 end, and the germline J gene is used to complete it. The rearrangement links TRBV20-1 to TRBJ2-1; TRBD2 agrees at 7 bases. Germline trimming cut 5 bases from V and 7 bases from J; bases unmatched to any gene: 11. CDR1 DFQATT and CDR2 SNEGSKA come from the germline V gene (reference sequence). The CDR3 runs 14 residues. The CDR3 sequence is CSAPAAGEGNEQFF. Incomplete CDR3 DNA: TGCAGTGCTCCCGCGGCGGGAGAAGGAAATGAG.

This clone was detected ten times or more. The CDR3 DNA, read in part, is TGTGCCTGGAGTGTACCGGCGGCGGAGGAA. This codes for CAWSVPAAEE. The entire CDR3 protein reads CAWSVPAAEELFF. V gene TRBV30 combines with J gene TRBJ1-4; no clear D gene. The CDR3 end lies 3 residues beyond the end of the read and is filled in from the germline J gene. The germline CDR1 and CDR2 sequences are GTSNPN and SVGIG (reference sequence). This CDR3 region has 13 residues.